A single sample gave rise to the 18 T cell receptor beta chains below, sequenced in a study of blood T cells in healthy people across ages. A sample-barcoded 5' primer and a J-beta primer mix were used in a second PCR of roughly 7 to 11 cycles. Via MiXCR, TCRdb re-called the 5' RACE reads, giving one row per CDR3 protein. Of over 500,000 distinct CDR3 sequences in the sample, 45% to 60% are singletons; the top ten hold about 13%. The sequencing input was blood. The source is a woman of 80 years or more in good health.

A word on this clonotype: This may stem from a read error, because a much larger clone lies one nucleotide away. This chain uses TRBV5-1 with TRBJ1-1; tentative D call: TRBD1 (6 bases). The V gene lost 3 bases and the J gene lost 0 bases, with 15 bases spanning the gap. This CDR3 has 16 residues. Germline V lookup: CDR1 SGHRS, CDR2 YFSETQ. The DNA for the CDR3 is TGCGCCAGCAGCTCGGGGGCGCGGCCTCTGAACACTGAAGCTTTCTTT. It translates to CASSSGARPLNTEAFF. Variable domain in full (rest from reference TRBV5-1 and TRBJ1-1): KAGVTQTPRYLIKTRGQQVTLSCSPISGHRSVSWYQQTPGQGLQFLFEYFSETQRNKGNFPGRFSGRQFSNSRSEMNVSTLELGDSALYLCASSSGARPLNTEAFFGQGTRLTVV.

The table lists this clonotype with many counts. V usage is TRBV20-1 and J usage is TRBJ1-1; 7 nucleotides align to TRBD1. Germline V gene lookup returns CDR1 DFQATT and CDR2 SNEGSKA (reference sequence). This CDR3 is built from 14 residues. The trim removed 2 bases at V and 11 bases at J, leaving 14 bases unmatched. The CDR3 DNA sequence: TGCAGTGCTAGAAGGCCGGGACAGAGGTCCTTGGCTTTCTTT. Its translation is CSARRPGQRSLAFF.

The sample holds a few counts of this clonotype. The J gene is TRBJ2-4, the V gene TRBV24-1; the D is unclear. V lost 4 bases to trimming and J lost 13 bases, with 13 bases between them. The CDR3 spans 12 residues. The germline gives CDR1 KGHDR, CDR2 SFDVKD. This CDR3 reads CATSDRQAAQYF. The CDR3 DNA reads TGTGCCACCAGTGACCGTCAAGCCGCGCAGTACTTC.

V and J are TRBV20-1 and TRBJ1-2, with a tentative D call TRBD1 (6 bases). This CDR3 comprises 11 residues. Germline V CDR1 and CDR2: DFQATT, SNEGSKA (reference sequence). V gave up 6 bases and J gave up 4 bases, with 9 bases separating them. This CDR3 is CSAPDSYGYTF. Written as DNA, the CDR3 is TGCAGTGCCCCGGACAGCTATGGCTACACCTTC.

On this clonotype: One end of the junction fails to match germline, which may point to a read error. The chain couples TRBV12-3 or TRBV12-4 to TRBJ2-3; D uncertain. The CDR3 totals 12 residues. The CDR3 DNA reads as TGTGCCAGCAGAATGACCACAGATATGCAGTATTTT. This encodes CASRMTTDMQYF.

J is TRBJ2-1 and V is TRBV12-3 or TRBV12-4; tentatively, D is TRBD2 (5 bases). The CDR3 runs to 17 residues. V was cut by 8 bases and J by 0 bases, with 20 bases left in between. Here the CDR3 DNA reads TGTGCCAGCTGGGGAGATTCTTGGGAAAGCTCCTACAATGAGCAGTTCTTC. Protein: CASWGDSWESSYNEQFF.

V usage is TRBV29-1 and J usage is TRBJ1-2, with D tentatively TRBD1 (5 bases). Deletions cut 5 bases from V and 8 bases from J, with 15 bases between. Germline V CDR1 and CDR2: SQVTM, ANQGSEA. This CDR3 region has 12 residues. CDR3 DNA: TGCAGCGTTTCCACCGGGGCTTTGGGCTACACCTTC. It specifies CSVSTGALGYTF.

This clonotype was counted ten times or more. V usage is TRBV5-5 and J usage is TRBJ2-3, with TRBD2 as a possible D gene (5 bases). The CDR3 contains 14 residues. The germline V gene encodes CDR1 SGHKS and CDR2 YYEKEE (reference sequence). V gave up 0 bases and J gave up 3 bases, with 8 bases separating them. For the CDR3, the DNA is TGTGCCAGCAGCTTGGATACTAGAACAGATACGCAGTATTTT. Translation gives CASSLDTRTDTQYF.

This clonotype was seen ten or more times. The chain employs TRBV20-1 and TRBJ2-1, with no clear D. V shed 3 bases and J shed 2 bases, with 11 bases lying between them. CDR3 length equals 14 residues. From germline, CDR1 is DFQATT and CDR2 SNEGSKA (reference sequence). CDR3 sequence: CSASKQSAYNEQFF. As DNA, the CDR3 is TGCAGTGCTAGTAAACAGAGCGCCTACAATGAGCAGTTCTTC.

This clonotype was counted at least ten times. CDR3 bases: TGTGCCAGCAGCTTAGAGGGTCAGTTCCGTTATGGCTACACCTTC. Encoded protein: CASSLEGQFRYGYTF. The chain has TRBV7-2 and TRBJ1-2; D gene unclear. V was clipped by 1 base and J by 5 bases, with 14 bases between them. The CDR3 sequence is 15 residues long. The germline V gene has CDR1 SGHTA and CDR2 FQGNSA.

This clonotype was found many times. This chain links TRBV28 with TRBJ2-7; D perhaps matches TRBD1 (5 bases). Germline values: CDR1 MDHEN, CDR2 SYDVKM. Trimming shortened V by 6 bases and J by 0 bases, and 15 bases separated the two germline ends. This CDR3 has 15 amino acids. For the CDR3, the DNA is TGTGCCAGCAGCCCGGCAGGGATTCCCTCCTACGAGCAGTACTTC. Its protein product is CASSPAGIPSYEQYF.

The chain uses TRBV6-2 or TRBV6-3 and TRBJ1-1; the D gene is possibly TRBD1 (5 bases). The CDR3 totals 13 residues. Looked up from germline, CDR1 is MNHEY and CDR2 is SVGEGT. The germline V and J ends were trimmed by 9 bases and 0 bases, with 11 bases remaining between them. This CDR3 is CASTGQMNTEAFF. As DNA, the CDR3 is TGTGCCAGTACGGGGCAGATGAACACTGAAGCTTTCTTT.

The genes are TRBV29-1 and TRBJ1-3; TRBD1 might be the D (5 bases). Trimming left V 6 bases short and J 0 bases short, with 21 bases between. The length of the CDR3 is 17 residues. In germline, CDR1 is SQVTM, CDR2 ANQGSEA. CDR3 bases: TGCAGCGTCGTTTCTGCCGGGACCGCGGTCTCTGGAAACACCATATATTTT. It encodes CSVVSAGTAVSGNTIYF.

The V and J genes are TRBV10-3 and TRBJ1-2; maybe TRBD1 (6 bases). Trimming took 4 bases from V and 8 from J, leaving 14 bases between them. CDR3 length equals 13 residues. Germline lookup yields CDR1 ENHRY and CDR2 SYGVKD. CDR3 loop: CAISVNRERGYTF. Here the CDR3 DNA reads TGTGCCATCAGTGTGAACAGGGAACGAGGCTACACCTTC.

This clonotype was counted between two and nine times. The J gene is TRBJ1-2, the V gene TRBV28; D is unresolved. The length of the CDR3 is 13 residues. CDR1 MDHEN and CDR2 SYDVKM come from the germline V gene. V lost 3 bases to trimming and J lost 3 bases, with 8 bases between them. The CDR3 sequence is CASSLREDYGYTF. For the CDR3, the DNA is TGTGCCAGCAGTTTGAGAGAGGACTATGGCTACACCTTC.

This chain links TRBV29-1 with TRBJ2-3; D ambiguous. Germline CDR1 and CDR2: SQVTM and ANQGSEA. CDR3 length: 14 residues. Trimming shortened V by 8 bases and J by 6 bases, and 21 bases separated the two germline ends. CDR3 sequence: CSTSRGPGVDTQYF. The CDR3 coding sequence is TGCAGCACAAGTAGAGGACCGGGTGTGGATACGCAGTATTTT.

There are many counts of this clonotype. V is TRBV20-1 and J is TRBJ1-1, with TRBD1 as a possible D gene (6 bases). The CDR3 runs to 9 residues. Germline V gene data show CDR1 as DFQATT and CDR2 as SNEGSKA (reference sequence). V shed 8 bases and J shed 7 bases, with 8 bases lying between them. CDR3 sequence: CSLQGEAFF. CDR3 DNA: TGCAGTCTACAGGGTGAAGCTTTCTTT.

The chain combines TRBV20-1 with TRBJ2-5, with TRBD1 identical over 10 bases. The CDR3 is 17 amino acids. Germline trimming cut 3 bases from V and 3 bases from J; bases unmatched to any gene: 13. From germline, CDR1 is DFQATT and CDR2 SNEGSKA (reference sequence). CDR3 nucleotide sequence: TGCAGTGCTAGGGAATTGGGACAGGGGATCCGTAAAGAGACCCAGTACTTC. Translated: CSARELGQGIRKETQYF.